This T cell receptor beta chain was recorded in a study of blood T cell repertoires in COVID-19. Per the study methods: How many nucleated cells were present was estimated from reference gene primer amplification. Libraries were prepared by immunoSEQ multiplex PCR; TCRdb keeps only in-frame clonotypes and omits some of them. That table furnishes V, J and clone size, whereas the DNA furnished D and trimming. The sample carries approximately 300,000 clones, over 80% recorded once. CDR1 and CDR2 from the germline V gene are MNHEY and SVGAGI. After removal of 2 bases from V and 4 bases from J, the junction contained 5 bases not matched to a gene. This CDR3 spans 16 amino acids.

This chain connects TRBV6-5 to TRBJ2-2; 9 nucleotides match TRBD2. Sequencing was performed on peripheral blood. This TCR was recovered from a woman between 40 and 55 years old with acute or convalescent COVID-19. This CDR3 is CASSYGAGGTTGELFF. The CDR3 region has the DNA TGTGCCAGCAGTTACGGAGCGGGGGGCACCACCGGGGAGCTGTTTTTT.